Listed below are T cell receptor beta chains from one sample, sequenced in a study of CD8 T cells in Susac syndrome. TCRdb re-analysed the immunoSEQ multiplex PCR reads in MiXCR, keeping a single row per CDR3 protein. Among some 170,000 distinct CDR3 sequences listed, about 95% were seen once. Specimen: CD4+ T cells from PBMCs. These receptors were obtained from a human donor in good health. The CDR3 runs from the conserved cysteine through the conserved F or W. The D gene is left open where the match is weak. Only part of the rows carry a size: once, few, many, or a class if the clone is expanded.

V gene: TRBV27
clone size: once
J gene: TRBJ2-7
D gene: -
CDR3 protein: CASRRSAKGSYEQYF
CDR3 DNA: TGTGCCAGCAGACGTAGCGCGAAGGGCTCCTACGAGCAGTACTTC

V gene: TRBV30
clone size: -
J gene: TRBJ2-3
D gene: -
CDR3 protein: CAWSAPRWAEGTDTQYF
CDR3 DNA: TGTGCCTGGAGTGCACCACGGTGGGCGGAGGGGACAGATACGCAGTATTTT

V gene: TRBV9
clone size: -
J gene: TRBJ2-2
D gene: -
CDR3 protein: CASSYRLSGGTGELFF
CDR3 DNA: TGTGCCAGCAGCTACCGTCTTAGCGGAGGAACCGGGGAGCTGTTTTTT

V gene: TRBV3-1
clone size: once
J gene: TRBJ2-4
D gene: -
CDR3 protein: CASSRQDIQYF
CDR3 DNA: TGTGCCAGCAGCCGACAAGACATTCAGTACTTC

V gene: TRBV4-3
clone size: -
J gene: TRBJ1-2
D gene: -
CDR3 protein: CASSQDQARARGGYTF
CDR3 DNA: TGCGCCAGCAGCCAAGATCAGGCCAGGGCCCGAGGTGGCTACACCTTC

V gene: TRBV20-1
clone size: -
J gene: TRBJ2-7
D gene: -
CDR3 protein: CSARDRGRSSYEQYF
CDR3 DNA: TGCAGTGCTAGAGATCGGGGCAGGAGCTCCTACGAGCAGTACTTC

V gene: TRBV12-3/TRBV12-4
clone size: -
J gene: TRBJ2-2
D gene: -
CDR3 protein: CASIMTGTGELFF
CDR3 DNA: TGTGCCAGCATTATGACGGGTACCGGGGAGCTGTTTTTT

V gene: TRBV5-4
clone size: -
J gene: TRBJ2-1
D gene: TRBD2
CDR3 protein: CATQREASSYNEQFF
CDR3 DNA: TGTGCCACCCAGCGGGAGGCAAGCTCCTACAATGAGCAGTTCTTC

V gene: TRBV14
clone size: -
J gene: TRBJ2-1
D gene: -
CDR3 protein: CASSQVGGEQFF
CDR3 DNA: TGTGCCAGCAGCCAAGTTGGCGGCGAGCAGTTCTTC

V gene: TRBV4-2
clone size: -
J gene: TRBJ2-3
D gene: -
CDR3 protein: CASSQTDKADTQYF
CDR3 DNA: TGTGCCAGCAGCCAAACGGACAAGGCAGATACGCAGTATTTT

V gene: TRBV20-1
clone size: -
J gene: TRBJ2-7
D gene: TRBD1
CDR3 protein: CSARQGGQGVYEQYF
CDR3 DNA: TGCAGTGCTAGACAAGGGGGACAGGGGGTCTACGAGCAGTACTTC

V gene: TRBV6-5
clone size: -
J gene: TRBJ1-5
D gene: -
CDR3 protein: CASSYGGGWDQPQHF
CDR3 DNA: TGTGCCAGCAGTTACGGGGGAGGGTGGGATCAGCCCCAGCATTTT

V gene: TRBV6-6
clone size: once
J gene: TRBJ2-5
D gene: TRBD2
CDR3 protein: CASSYPNGLDQETQYF
CDR3 DNA: TGTGCCAGCAGTTACCCAAACGGACTAGACCAAGAGACCCAGTACTTC

V gene: TRBV5-4
clone size: -
J gene: TRBJ2-3
D gene: TRBD2
CDR3 protein: CASSPSAGGPTDTQYF
CDR3 DNA: TGTGCCAGCAGCCCTTCTGCGGGAGGGCCAACAGATACGCAGTATTTT

V gene: TRBV7-9
clone size: -
J gene: TRBJ2-1
D gene: TRBD2
CDR3 protein: CASSLGGRPYNEQFF
CDR3 DNA: TGTGCCAGCAGCTTGGGCGGGAGGCCCTACAATGAGCAGTTCTTC

V gene: TRBV20-1
clone size: -
J gene: TRBJ2-7
D gene: TRBD1
CDR3 protein: CSAAQGASYEQYF
CDR3 DNA: TGCAGTGCCGCACAGGGGGCCTCCTACGAGCAGTACTTC

V gene: TRBV28
clone size: -
J gene: TRBJ2-1
D gene: -
CDR3 protein: CASSLGGGGHNEQFF
CDR3 DNA: TGTGCCAGCAGTCTAGGAGGGGGGGGACACAATGAGCAGTTCTTC

V gene: TRBV30
clone size: -
J gene: TRBJ1-1
D gene: -
CDR3 protein: CAWIRDDTEAFF
CDR3 DNA: TGTGCCTGGATCCGGGACGACACTGAAGCTTTCTTT

V gene: TRBV20-1
clone size: -
J gene: TRBJ2-7
D gene: -
CDR3 protein: CGLASQYEQYF
CDR3 DNA: TGCGGACTGGCTAGTCAATACGAGCAGTACTTC

V gene: TRBV20-1
clone size: -
J gene: TRBJ1-2
D gene: TRBD1
CDR3 protein: CSARGTGKDYGYTF
CDR3 DNA: TGCAGTGCTAGAGGGACAGGGAAGGACTATGGCTACACCTTC

V gene: TRBV28
clone size: -
J gene: TRBJ1-5
D gene: TRBD1
CDR3 protein: CASRATGKTAQHF
CDR3 DNA: TGTGCCAGCAGAGCGACAGGGAAAACGGCCCAGCATTTT

V gene: TRBV9
clone size: -
J gene: TRBJ2-7
D gene: TRBD2
CDR3 protein: CASSVLSGTPYEQYF
CDR3 DNA: TGTGCCAGCAGCGTTCTCAGCGGGACCCCCTACGAGCAGTACTTC

V gene: TRBV18
clone size: -
J gene: TRBJ2-5
D gene: TRBD2
CDR3 protein: CASSPIAGETETQYF
CDR3 DNA: TGTGCCAGCTCACCCATAGCGGGAGAGACAGAGACCCAGTACTTC

V gene: TRBV7-2
clone size: -
J gene: TRBJ2-5
D gene: -
CDR3 protein: CASSFPGTETQYF
CDR3 DNA: TGTGCCAGCAGCTTCCCCGGTACGGAGACCCAGTACTTC

V gene: TRBV15
clone size: -
J gene: TRBJ2-2
D gene: -
CDR3 protein: CATSRDGAGELFF
CDR3 DNA: TGTGCCACCAGCAGAGATGGAGCCGGGGAGCTGTTTTTT

V gene: TRBV7-2
clone size: -
J gene: TRBJ2-2
D gene: TRBD2
CDR3 protein: CASSLRREGLLGGELFF
CDR3 DNA: TGTGCCAGCAGCTTGAGGCGGGAGGGCCTCTTAGGCGGGGAGCTGTTTTTT

V gene: TRBV20-1
clone size: -
J gene: TRBJ2-1
D gene: TRBD2
CDR3 protein: CSARSLAGVNEQFF
CDR3 DNA: TGCAGTGCTAGATCCCTAGCGGGAGTCAATGAGCAGTTCTTC

V gene: TRBV27
clone size: -
J gene: TRBJ1-5
D gene: -
CDR3 protein: CASSLVGGARGQPQHF
CDR3 DNA: TGTGCCAGCAGTTTAGTAGGCGGGGCCAGGGGACAGCCCCAGCATTTT

V gene: TRBV9
clone size: -
J gene: TRBJ2-1
D gene: -
CDR3 protein: CASSGRVVSSYNEQFF
CDR3 DNA: TGTGCCAGCAGCGGCAGAGTGGTTAGTTCCTACAATGAGCAGTTCTTC

V gene: TRBV11-2
clone size: -
J gene: TRBJ2-5
D gene: -
CDR3 protein: CASSFPGPTHF
CDR3 DNA: TGTGCCAGCAGCTTCCCGGGACCCACACACTTC

V gene: TRBV21-1
clone size: -
J gene: TRBJ2-7
D gene: -
CDR3 protein: CASSKCRSYEQYF
CDR3 DNA: TGTGCCAGCAGCAAATGTCGGTCCTACGAGCAGTACTTC

V gene: TRBV3-1
clone size: -
J gene: TRBJ1-2
D gene: -
CDR3 protein: CASSQDAQTPGYTF
CDR3 DNA: TGTGCCAGCAGCCAAGATGCGCAGACCCCCGGCTACACCTTC

V gene: TRBV29-1
clone size: -
J gene: TRBJ2-5
D gene: -
CDR3 protein: CSVEASGQGRTQYF
CDR3 DNA: TGCAGCGTTGAAGCATCGGGGCAGGGCCGGACCCAGTACTTC

V gene: TRBV7-9
clone size: -
J gene: TRBJ1-1
D gene: TRBD1
CDR3 protein: CASSGAGGPFEAFF
CDR3 DNA: TGTGCCAGCAGCGGAGCAGGGGGCCCTTTTGAAGCTTTCTTT

V gene: TRBV29-1
clone size: -
J gene: TRBJ2-3
D gene: -
CDR3 protein: CSVETPLLSTDTQYF
CDR3 DNA: TGCAGCGTTGAGACACCGCTACTAAGCACAGATACGCAGTATTTT

V gene: TRBV20-1
clone size: -
J gene: TRBJ2-3
D gene: -
CDR3 protein: CSARVMAEDTQYF
CDR3 DNA: TGCAGTGCTAGAGTCATGGCAGAGGATACGCAGTATTTT

V gene: TRBV7-2
clone size: -
J gene: TRBJ2-5
D gene: -
CDR3 protein: CASSLWRASRETQYF
CDR3 DNA: TGTGCCAGCAGCTTATGGAGGGCTTCTAGGGAGACCCAGTACTTC

V gene: TRBV9
clone size: -
J gene: TRBJ2-7
D gene: -
CDR3 protein: CASSGLTGSYEQYF
CDR3 DNA: TGTGCCAGCAGCGGACTGACAGGCTCCTACGAGCAGTACTTC

V gene: TRBV29-1
clone size: -
J gene: TRBJ2-5
D gene: -
CDR3 protein: CSVGLRGGETQYF
CDR3 DNA: TGCAGCGTTGGCCTGAGAGGTGGAGAGACCCAGTACTTC

V gene: TRBV27
clone size: -
J gene: TRBJ2-4
D gene: -
CDR3 protein: CASGQYSKNIQYF
CDR3 DNA: TGTGCCAGCGGACAGTACTCTAAAAACATTCAGTACTTC

V gene: TRBV13
clone size: -
J gene: TRBJ2-1
D gene: -
CDR3 protein: CASSENNEQFF
CDR3 DNA: TGTGCCAGCAGCGAGAACAATGAGCAGTTCTTC

V gene: TRBV7-9
clone size: once
J gene: TRBJ2-6
D gene: -
CDR3 protein: CASSSLARMAGANVLTF
CDR3 DNA: TGTGCCAGCAGCTCCTTAGCCCGAATGGCCGGGGCCAACGTCCTGACTTTC

V gene: TRBV6-5
clone size: -
J gene: TRBJ2-1
D gene: -
CDR3 protein: CASSRRAGSNEQFF
CDR3 DNA: TGTGCCAGCAGCAGGAGGGCCGGATCGAATGAGCAGTTCTTC

V gene: TRBV7-2
clone size: -
J gene: TRBJ2-1
D gene: -
CDR3 protein: CASSPSGSQFF
CDR3 DNA: TGTGCCAGCAGCCCCTCCGGGTCGCAGTTCTTC

V gene: TRBV20-1
clone size: -
J gene: TRBJ1-1
D gene: -
CDR3 protein: CSAQQVAEAFF
CDR3 DNA: TGCAGTGCGCAACAGGTGGCTGAAGCTTTCTTT

V gene: TRBV6-2/TRBV6-3
clone size: -
J gene: TRBJ2-7
D gene: TRBD2
CDR3 protein: CASSNRRGGDYEQYF
CDR3 DNA: TGTGCCAGCAGTAACCGGCGCGGGGGAGACTACGAGCAGTACTTC

V gene: TRBV20-1
clone size: -
J gene: TRBJ2-7
D gene: -
CDR3 protein: CSASLRARSSYEQYF
CDR3 DNA: TGCAGTGCTAGTTTGCGGGCACGATCCTCCTACGAGCAGTACTTC

V gene: TRBV30
clone size: -
J gene: TRBJ1-2
D gene: -
CDR3 protein: CAWSPTHQGRNYGYTF
CDR3 DNA: TGTGCCTGGAGTCCCACCCATCAGGGAAGGAACTATGGCTACACCTTC

V gene: TRBV20-1
clone size: once
J gene: TRBJ1-2
D gene: -
CDR3 protein: CSARVTTNYGYTF
CDR3 DNA: TGCAGTGCTAGAGTTACAACTAACTATGGCTACACCTTC

V gene: TRBV30
clone size: -
J gene: TRBJ1-4
D gene: TRBD1
CDR3 protein: CAWGQGAHEKLFF
CDR3 DNA: TGTGCCTGGGGACAGGGGGCGCATGAAAAACTGTTTTTT

V gene: TRBV9
clone size: once
J gene: TRBJ2-5
D gene: -
CDR3 protein: CASSGHELETQYF
CDR3 DNA: TGTGCCAGCAGCGGTCACGAGCTGGAGACCCAGTACTTC

V gene: TRBV28
clone size: -
J gene: TRBJ1-5
D gene: -
CDR3 protein: CASSAPRSNQPQHF
CDR3 DNA: TGTGCCAGCAGTGCCCCCAGGAGCAATCAGCCCCAGCATTTT

V gene: TRBV6-1
clone size: -
J gene: TRBJ2-7
D gene: TRBD2
CDR3 protein: CASSRTSGGPSYEQYF
CDR3 DNA: TGTGCCAGCAGTAGGACTAGCGGGGGACCTTCCTACGAGCAGTACTTC

V gene: TRBV6-5
clone size: few
J gene: TRBJ2-5
D gene: TRBD2
CDR3 protein: CASRPGTSGETQYF
CDR3 DNA: TGTGCCAGCAGACCTGGGACTAGCGGGGAGACCCAGTACTTC

V gene: TRBV27
clone size: -
J gene: TRBJ2-2
D gene: -
CDR3 protein: CASSLLDRGELFF
CDR3 DNA: TGTGCCAGCAGTTTATTGGACCGGGGGGAGCTGTTTTTT